Included here is one TCR beta chain sequence, with context. With 1 base clipped from V and 4 bases from J, the junction kept 3 bases outside the gene matches. The CDR3 sequence is 15 residues long. Germline values: CDR1 SGHDT, CDR2 YYEEEE. These data originate in a study of identical twins. TCRdb analysed the 5' RACE reads with MiXCR anew, one entry per CDR3 protein. The data show a few hundred thousand distinct CDR3 sequences, with around an eighth seen just once and around 6.9% held by the top ten. This sample was also put to use in a study of yellow fever vaccine responses in identical twins.

Sequenced sample: CD8+ T cells sorted from blood. The sequence came from a woman under 30 in good health. J is TRBJ2-7 and V is TRBV5-6; 12 bases map to TRBD2. CDR3 coding DNA: TGTGCCAGCAGCTTGCCTAGCGGGAGGGCGTACGAGCAGTACTTC. Protein product: CASSLPSGRAYEQYF. The full variable domain, completed using reference TRBV5-6 and TRBJ2-7, is DAGVTQSPTHLIKTRGQQVTLRCSPKSGHDTVSWYQQALGQGPQFIFQYYEEEERQRGNFPDRFSGHQFPNYSSELNVNALLLGDSALYLCASSLPSGRAYEQYFGPGTRLTVT.